Listed here is a single TCR beta chain. Its antigen is still unknown. At one end, the junction sequence differs from germline, possibly due to a read error. The identical CDR3 is also encoded by other nucleotide sequences in the sample. Each of the donors was a healthy bone marrow donor. The CDR3 is 15 residues long. Germline V gene data show CDR1 as SGHRS and CDR2 as YFSETQ. Both 60 Vbeta primers and 13 Jbeta primers went into the PCR. Profiled with immunoSEQ multiplex PCR; TCRdb holds only in-frame clones, not every one. The sample yields tens of thousands of clones, approximately 70% seen once. This entry comes from a study of cytomegalovirus exposure and HLA in healthy donors. Notes on the study in general: When analyzed later, a missense DCLRE1C variant was found to be linked to TCR beta V- and J-gene trimming. Most TCR beta V segments were productive about 87% or about 30% of the time in an earlier analysis.

The gene calls are TRBV5-1 and TRBJ1-1; perhaps TRBD1 as D (5 bases). The receptor was derived from a man aged 30 to 39 in good health and CMV-seronegative. Sequencing was carried out using PBMCs. CDR3 residues: CASSLSPVGTTEAFF. For the CDR3, the DNA is TGCGCCAGCAGCTTGTCTCCAGTAGGGACTACTGAAGCCTTCTTT.